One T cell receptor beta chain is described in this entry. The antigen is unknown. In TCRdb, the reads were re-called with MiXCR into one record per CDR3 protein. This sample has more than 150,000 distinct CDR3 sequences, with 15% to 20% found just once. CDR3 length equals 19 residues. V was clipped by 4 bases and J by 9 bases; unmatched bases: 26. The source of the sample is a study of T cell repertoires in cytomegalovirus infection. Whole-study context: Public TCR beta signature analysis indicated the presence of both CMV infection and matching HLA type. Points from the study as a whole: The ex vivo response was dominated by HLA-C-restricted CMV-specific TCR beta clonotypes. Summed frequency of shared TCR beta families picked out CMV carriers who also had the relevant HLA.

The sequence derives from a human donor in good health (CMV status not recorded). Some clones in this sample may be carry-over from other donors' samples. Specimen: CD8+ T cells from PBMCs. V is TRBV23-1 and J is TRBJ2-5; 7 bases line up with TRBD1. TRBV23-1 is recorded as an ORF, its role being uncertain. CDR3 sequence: CASSPLPLGRDRERLSQYF. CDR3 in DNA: TGCGCCAGCAGTCCCCTCCCTCTTGGCCGCGACAGGGAGAGGTTGTCCCAGTACTTC.